Shown below are 12 T cell receptor beta chains from a single sample sequenced in a study of identical twins. Each CDR3 protein is one row after TCRdb ran MiXCR on the 5' RACE reads. The table has about 570,000 distinct CDR3 sequences, roughly 9.9% seen once. This sample also appeared in a second study, on yellow fever vaccine responses in identical twins.

Source material: PBMCs. These receptor sequences come from a woman between 18 and 29 years old in good health.

This clonotype was counted at least ten times. This chain joins TRBV11-1 and TRBJ2-7; 14 bases agree with TRBD2. The CDR3 consists of 18 residues. The germline gives CDR1 SGHAT, CDR2 FQDESV (reference sequence). The V segment lost 5 bases and the J segment 2 bases; nucleotides outside the gene matches: 11. CDR3 in DNA: TGTGCCAGCAGCATCATTCCGGGACTAGCGGGAGCTACCTACGAGCAGTACTTC. Amino acids: CASSIIPGLAGATYEQYF.

This clonotype was counted between two and nine times. The rearrangement links TRBV4-1 to TRBJ2-5; D is perhaps TRBD1 or TRBD2 (5 bases each). Trimming took 4 bases from V and 7 from J, leaving 13 bases between them. The CDR3 is 13 amino acids. Looked up from germline, CDR1 is MGHRA and CDR2 is YSYEKL. The chain's CDR3 is CASSPEQAGTQYF. As DNA, the CDR3 is TGCGCCAGCAGCCCGGAACAGGCGGGGACCCAGTACTTC.

This clonotype has a handful of counts. The chain recombines TRBV4-3 with TRBJ2-3; D remains ambiguous. Germline V gene sequence: CDR1 LGHNA, CDR2 YSLEER. This CDR3 has 14 residues. Trimming took 0 bases from V and 4 from J, leaving 8 bases between them. This chain's CDR3 is CASSQDRFSDTQYF. CDR3 coding DNA: TGCGCCAGCAGCCAAGATCGCTTTTCAGATACGCAGTATTTT.

V and J are TRBV5-1 and TRBJ2-7; 12 bases are shared with TRBD1. CDR1 and CDR2 from the germline V gene are SGHRS and YFSETQ. This CDR3 contains 15 residues. With 3 bases clipped from V and 3 bases from J, the junction kept 4 bases outside the gene matches. The CDR3 DNA reads TGCGCCAGCAGCTCGGGGACAGGGGGCAGCTACGAGCAGTACTTC. This encodes CASSSGTGGSYEQYF.

This chain uses TRBV7-8 with TRBJ1-1, with a possible D match to TRBD1 (5 bases). CDR1 and CDR2 from the germline V gene are SGHVS and FQNEAQ. The CDR3 covers 16 residues. V was trimmed by 1 base and J by 4 bases, leaving 16 bases between them. The CDR3 sequence is CASSLVAGSGRTEAFF. CDR3 coding DNA: TGTGCCAGCAGCTTAGTGGCGGGGTCGGGACGCACTGAAGCTTTCTTT.

There are a few counts of this clonotype. V usage is TRBV20-1 and J usage is TRBJ2-1; 8 positions agree with TRBD1. Germline lookup yields CDR1 DFQATT and CDR2 SNEGSKA (reference sequence). Trimming cost V 1 base and J 0 bases; bases outside gene matches: 11. The CDR3 runs to 18 residues. CDR3 DNA sequence: TGCAGTGCTAGAGTTGCCGACAGGGGTGGGATCTCCTACAATGAGCAGTTCTTC. It codes for CSARVADRGGISYNEQFF.

This clonotype has ten or more counts. This chain connects TRBV12-3 or TRBV12-4 to TRBJ2-5; D possibly uses TRBD1 or TRBD2 (5 bases each). This CDR3 region has 13 residues. V dropped 2 bases and J dropped 5 bases, with 9 bases sitting between them. CDR3 nucleotides: TGTGCCAGCAGTTTAAACAGGAGGGAGACCCAGTACTTC. Protein product: CASSLNRRETQYF.

This clonotype was seen repeatedly, ten times or more. The chain is built from TRBV12-3 or TRBV12-4 and TRBJ1-5; D might be TRBD1 (5 bases). V was shortened by 1 base and J by 5 bases, with 9 bases between the two germline ends. This CDR3 has 14 amino acids. The CDR3 coding sequence is TGTGCCAGCAGTTTAGGCAGGGACGATCAGCCCCAGCATTTT. Its protein product is CASSLGRDDQPQHF.

V usage is TRBV15 and J usage is TRBJ2-2; 8 nucleotides match TRBD1. This CDR3 comprises 15 residues. The germline V gene has CDR1 LNHNV and CDR2 YYDKDF (reference sequence). The J segment lost 5 bases and the V segment lost 4 bases, leaving 6 bases of the junction unmatched. This CDR3 is CATSKDRGWTGELFF. The CDR3 coding sequence is TGTGCCACCAGCAAAGACAGGGGTTGGACCGGGGAGCTGTTTTTT.

This clonotype was seen ten or more times. The rearrangement links TRBV4-1 to TRBJ2-1; D might be TRBD1 (6 bases). This CDR3 is 12 amino acids long. The ends were cut back, 5 bases at V and 8 bases at J, with 10 bases in the middle. CDR1 is MGHRA and CDR2 is YSYEKL in the germline V gene. CDR3 sequence: CASSYRDDEQFF. As DNA, the CDR3 is TGCGCCAGCAGCTACAGGGACGATGAGCAGTTCTTC.

This clonotype was counted many times. The CDR3 nucleotides read TGTGCCAGCAGTGTAAACGCAGTTGGTAGCACAGATACGCAGTATTTT. This gives the protein CASSVNAVGSTDTQYF. The genes are TRBV28 and TRBJ2-3, with D unresolved. V lost 5 bases and J lost 0, with 15 bases in between. CDR3 length equals 16 residues. CDR1 is MDHEN and CDR2 is SYDVKM in the germline V gene.

The CDR3 nucleotides are TGTGCCAGCAGTGACGGGAGCACGGGGGTTTACTACGAGCAGTACTTC. Amino acid sequence: CASSDGSTGVYYEQYF. The chain employs TRBV2 and TRBJ2-7, with TRBD2 as a possible D gene (6 bases). CDR1 SNHLY and CDR2 FYNNEI come from the germline V gene. This CDR3 has 16 amino acids. Trimming stripped 3 bases from V and 3 bases from J, with 18 bases between.